This T cell receptor beta chain was retrieved from a study of cytomegalovirus exposure and HLA in healthy donors. The PCR used 60 Vbeta and 13 Jbeta primers. Assay used: immunoSEQ multiplex PCR; TCRdb lists only in-frame clones, some missing. The table records roughly 200,000 clones, around 80% of them present only once. The germline V and J ends were trimmed by 4 bases and 1 base, with 13 bases remaining between them. From germline, CDR1 is SQVTM and CDR2 ANQGSEA. This CDR3 region has 14 residues. In this sample, this clone turned up a few times. The antigen is unknown. The study, taken as a whole, reports: Previously analyzed data showed that most TCR beta V segments were productive at a frequency of about 87% or about 30%.

The clonotype originates from a woman aged 55 to 70 in good health and CMV-seropositive. This sequence joins TRBV29-1 and TRBJ1-2; D unresolved. Sequencing used PBMCs. CDR3 sequence reads: CSVGGPDGNYGYTF. The DNA of the CDR3 is TGCAGCGTTGGAGGGCCTGACGGTAACTATGGCTACACCTTC.